This TCR beta chain was captured by sequencing in a study of tumor and adjacent non-tumor tissue in lung cancer. Background on the study: Stage I to III disease affected 10 men and 5 women aged about 30 to 85. Samples averaged roughly 4 million productive TCRbeta reads each.

A modified ARM-PCR protocol with three rounds of nested PCR amplified TCRbeta. TCRdb re-derived calls from the multiplex PCR reads in MiXCR, one entry per CDR3 protein. The top ten hold about 31% of the sample, which has about 98,000 distinct CDR3 sequences, 80% seen once. With regard to this clonotype: What it binds is unknown.

The template was RNA from unsorted bulk tissue. This non-tumor lung sample came from over 3 cm beyond the tumor edge. Study results and limitations: Higher tumor TCR diversity was associated with shorter survival.

Germline lookup yields CDR1 MNHEY and CDR2 SVGAGI. Trimming took 3 bases from V and 5 from J, leaving 20 bases between them. This CDR3 has 17 residues. This clonotype was obtained from a man in his 60s with small cell lung cancer. What was sequenced was distant non-tumor lung tissue. The V gene is TRBV6-5, the J gene TRBJ2-1; D might be TRBD2 (6 bases). CDR3 DNA sequence: TGTGCCAGCAGTTATTCGATCTCGGGATTAGCGGACAATGAGCAGTTCTTC. Its translation: CASSYSISGLADNEQFF.